This entry lists 6 T cell receptor beta chains sequenced from one sample in a study of radiotherapy plus CTLA-4 blockade in lung cancer. Only in-frame clones appear in the TCRdb table, and some are missing; sequencing was by immunoSEQ multiplex PCR. The sample has about 48,000 clones, approximately 85% seen once. The sample in question was peripheral blood, obtained from a patient treated with radiotherapy plus ipilimumab. The receptors stem from a human donor with non-small cell lung cancer who had stable disease on radiotherapy plus ipilimumab.

V and J are TRBV7-2 and TRBJ2-1; TRBD1 is a possible D gene (5 bases). Deletions cut 5 bases from V and 6 bases from J, with 11 bases between. CDR3 length: 13 amino acids. Germline V lookup: CDR1 SGHTA, CDR2 FQGNSA. This CDR3 is CASSDGHSNEQFF. As DNA, the CDR3 is TGTGCCAGCAGCGACGGACACTCCAATGAGCAGTTCTTC.

Comment on this clone: The junction differs from germline at one of its ends, possibly a read error. The genes are TRBV27 and TRBJ2-7; D perhaps matches TRBD1 (6 bases). From germline, CDR1 is MNHEY and CDR2 SMNVEV (reference sequence). The CDR3 runs 11 residues. CDR3 residues: CAIARAGVLSF. The CDR3, as DNA: TGTGCCATCGCCCGTGCAGGGGTTTTATCCTTC.

The J gene is TRBJ2-7, the V gene TRBV14; 14 bases line up with TRBD2. V was pared by 4 bases and J by 5 bases, with 10 bases of the junction left unmatched. This CDR3 has 17 amino acids. Germline V gene data show CDR1 as SGHDN and CDR2 as FVKESK. The CDR3 protein is CASSLGTSGRTSHEQYF. Written as DNA, the CDR3 is TGTGCCAGCAGCCTAGGGACTAGCGGGAGAACTTCCCACGAGCAGTACTTC.

The chain employs TRBV29-1 and TRBJ2-7, with TRBD2 matching 10 bases. Germline V gives CDR1 SQVTM, CDR2 ANQGSEA. Losses at the gene ends were 1 base for V and 1 base for J; bases not matched to a gene: 4. CDR3 length: 15 amino acids. In DNA, the CDR3 is TGCAGCGTTGAAGCCAAGCGGGAGGGATCCTACGAGCAGTACTTC. As protein: CSVEAKREGSYEQYF.

This rearrangement joins TRBV27 to TRBJ2-3; 8 bases are a match to TRBD1. Trimming took 1 base from V and 1 from J; bases not matched to a gene: 1. Per germline, CDR1 MNHEY and CDR2 SMNVEV (reference sequence). The CDR3 loop spans 15 amino acids. Here the CDR3 reads CASSLLGQGTDTQYF. The CDR3 nucleotides are TGTGCCAGCAGTTTATTGGGACAGGGCACAGATACGCAGTATTTT.

The chain combines TRBV6-1 with TRBJ2-1; D possibly corresponds to TRBD1 (7 bases). Germline V gene sequence: CDR1 MNHNS, CDR2 SASEGT. The CDR3 length is 11 residues. The ends were cut back, 8 bases at V and 9 bases at J, with 11 bases in the middle. DNA of the CDR3: TGTGCCAGCCGGGGGACAGTTGAGCAGTTCTTC. It encodes CASRGTVEQFF.